This TCR beta chain was profiled in a study of shared clonotypes between healthy human individuals. Whole-study context: Per-donor plates numbered three CD4 naive, three CD4 memory, two CD8 naive and one CD8 memory.

Assay: immunoSEQ multiplex PCR; the TCRdb copy retains only in-frame clones and omits some. This table holds 2,500,000 or so clones, 93% found once. The CDR3 is made up of 14 amino acids. V was cut by 4 bases and J by 5 bases, with 16 bases left in between. Germline V gene data show CDR1 as SGHRS and CDR2 as YFSETQ. The chain joins TRBV5-1 to TRBJ2-7, with D perhaps assigned TRBD1 or TRBD2 (5 bases each). The sample was naive CD4+ T cells from PBMCs. Indicated subset: CD45RA+ positively selected. This TCR derives from a man younger than 35 in good health. Some clones in this sample may be carry-over from other donors' samples. This chain's CDR3 is CASSTPEGHNEQYF. CDR3 sequence (DNA): TGCGCCAGCAGCACCCCCGAGGGGCACAACGAGCAGTACTTC. The full variable domain, its missing parts supplied by reference TRBV5-1 and TRBJ2-7, is KAGVTQTPRYLIKTRGQQVTLSCSPISGHRSVSWYQQTPGQGLQFLFEYFSETQRNKGNFPGRFSGRQFSNSRSEMNVSTLELGDSALYLCASSTPEGHNEQYFGPGTRLTVT.